This T cell receptor (beta chain) was recovered during a study of blood T cell repertoires in COVID-19. Study in general: From T cells, B-cell-depleted T cells, or PBMCs came the material, which was cDNA or gDNA.

Germline-derived CDR1 and CDR2 are MNHEY and SMNVEV (reference sequence). The length of the CDR3 is 16 residues. V dropped 5 bases and J dropped 2; count of bases not matched to a gene: 7. In the study's own analysis: Amplification from reference gene primers served as the basis for estimated nucleated cell counts. Assay: immunoSEQ multiplex PCR; the TCRdb copy retains only in-frame clones and omits some. V and J calls and clone size are those listed in that table; D and trimming were worked out from the DNA. The data contain under 150,000 clones, about 80% of them singletons. V usage is TRBV27 and J usage is TRBJ2-3; 10 bases match TRBD2. Specimen: peripheral blood. This receptor was taken from a woman aged 55-70 years with acute or convalescent COVID-19. The CDR3 bases are TGTGCCAGCAGTCCTGTCGGACTAGCGGCCACAGATACGCAGTATTTT. It codes for CASSPVGLAATDTQYF.